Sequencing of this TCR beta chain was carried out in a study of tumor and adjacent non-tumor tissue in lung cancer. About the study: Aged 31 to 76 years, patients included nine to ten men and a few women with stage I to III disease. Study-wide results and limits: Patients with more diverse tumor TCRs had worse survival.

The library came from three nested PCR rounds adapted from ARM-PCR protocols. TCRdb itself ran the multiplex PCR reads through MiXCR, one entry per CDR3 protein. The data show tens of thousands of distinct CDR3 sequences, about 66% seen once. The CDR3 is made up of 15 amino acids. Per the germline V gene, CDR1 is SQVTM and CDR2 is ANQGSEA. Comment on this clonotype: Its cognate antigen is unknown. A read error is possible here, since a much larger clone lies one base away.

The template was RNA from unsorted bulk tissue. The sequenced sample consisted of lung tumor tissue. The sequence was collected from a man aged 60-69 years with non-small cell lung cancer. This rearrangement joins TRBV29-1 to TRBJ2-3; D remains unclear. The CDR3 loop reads CSVESARTFTDMQYF. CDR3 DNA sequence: TGCAGCGTTGAATCGGCAAGAACTTTCACAGATATGCAGTATTTT.